This T cell receptor (beta chain) was obtained from a study of vaccination and CD4 T cells after COVID-19. Background on the study: A positive SARS-CoV-2 nasal swab PCR result was recorded for each convalescent patient; about 9 were mild and one severe. Overlapping SARS-CoV-2, HCoV-NL63, HCoV-OC43 and HCoV-229E spike peptides stimulated the cells.

CD4+ T cells that had been cultured provided DNA sequenced with the Oncomine TCR Beta short-read assay. MiXCR was run by TCRdb on the PCR reads, yielding one entry per CDR3 protein. The table has roughly 8,400 distinct CDR3 sequences, under 75% seen once. The treatment was: approximately nine-day PBMC culture with coronavirus spike peptide pools or control peptides (ViraFEST assay). PCR tests turned positive between March and December 2020, before US Alpha, Beta and Delta variants. To note about this clonotype: The antigen remains undetermined.

The CDR3 runs 12 residues. The germline V gene encodes CDR1 MDHEN and CDR2 SYDVKM. With 7 bases clipped from V and 4 bases from J, the junction kept 3 bases outside the gene matches. This sample comprised cultured CD4+ T cells from blood, obtained after SARS-CoV-2 vaccination. The chain recombines TRBV28 with TRBJ1-2, with 7 bases identical to TRBD1. The clonotype comes from a human donor with COVID-19. The CDR3 sequence is CASTRDSYGYTF. The CDR3 DNA follows: TGTGCCAGCACCCGGGACAGCTATGGCTACACCTTC.